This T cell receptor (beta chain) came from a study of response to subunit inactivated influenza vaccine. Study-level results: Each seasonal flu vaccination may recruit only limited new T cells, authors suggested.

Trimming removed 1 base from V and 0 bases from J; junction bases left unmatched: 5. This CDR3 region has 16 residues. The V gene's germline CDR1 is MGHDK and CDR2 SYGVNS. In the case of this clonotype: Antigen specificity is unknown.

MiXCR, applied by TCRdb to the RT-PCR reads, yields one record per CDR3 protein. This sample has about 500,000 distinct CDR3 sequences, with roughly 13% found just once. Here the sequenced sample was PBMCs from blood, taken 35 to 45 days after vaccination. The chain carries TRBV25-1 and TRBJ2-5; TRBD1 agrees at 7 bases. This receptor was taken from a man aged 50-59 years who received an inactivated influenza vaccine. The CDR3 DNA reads TGTGCCAGCAGTGAATTCAGTGGGACAGACCAAGAGACCCAGTACTTC. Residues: CASSEFSGTDQETQYF. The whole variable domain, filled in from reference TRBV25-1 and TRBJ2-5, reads EADIYQTPRYLVIGTGKKITLECSQTMGHDKMYWYQQDPGMELHLIHYSYGVNSTEKGDLSSESTVSRIRTEHFPLTLESARPSHTSQYLCASSEFSGTDQETQYFGPGTRLLVL.